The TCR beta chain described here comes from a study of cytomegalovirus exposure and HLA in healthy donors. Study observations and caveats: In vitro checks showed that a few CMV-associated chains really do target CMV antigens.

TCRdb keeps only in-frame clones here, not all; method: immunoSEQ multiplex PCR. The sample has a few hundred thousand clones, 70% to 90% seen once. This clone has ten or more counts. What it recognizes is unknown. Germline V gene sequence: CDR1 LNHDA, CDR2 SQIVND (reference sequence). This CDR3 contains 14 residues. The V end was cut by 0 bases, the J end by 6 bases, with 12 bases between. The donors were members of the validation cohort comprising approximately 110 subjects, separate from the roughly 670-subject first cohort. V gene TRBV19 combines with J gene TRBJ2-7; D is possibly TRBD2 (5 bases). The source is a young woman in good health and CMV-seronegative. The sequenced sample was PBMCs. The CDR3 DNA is TGTGCCAGTAGTATAGATGTCGGAGGCGGCGAGCAGTACTTC. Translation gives CASSIDVGGGEQYF.